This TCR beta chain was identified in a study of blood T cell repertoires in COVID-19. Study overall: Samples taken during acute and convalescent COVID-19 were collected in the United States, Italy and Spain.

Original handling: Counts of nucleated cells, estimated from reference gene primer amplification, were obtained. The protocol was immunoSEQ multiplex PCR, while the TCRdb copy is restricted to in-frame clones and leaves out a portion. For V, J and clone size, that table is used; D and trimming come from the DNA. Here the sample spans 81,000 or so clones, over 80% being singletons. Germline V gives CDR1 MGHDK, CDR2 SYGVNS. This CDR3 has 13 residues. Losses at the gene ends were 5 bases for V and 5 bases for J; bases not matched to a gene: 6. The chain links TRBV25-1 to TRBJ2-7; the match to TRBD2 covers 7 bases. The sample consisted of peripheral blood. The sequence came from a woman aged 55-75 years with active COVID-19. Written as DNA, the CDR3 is TGTGCCAGCAGTCCGGACGGGAGGAACGAGCAGTACTTC. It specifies CASSPDGRNEQYF.